This T cell receptor beta chain emerged from a study of Tregs in tolerant kidney transplant recipients. V was shortened by 2 bases and J by 4 bases, with 12 bases between the two germline ends. The germline CDR1 and CDR2 sequences are KGHSH and LQKENI. CDR3 length: 15 amino acids. Produced via immunoSEQ multiplex PCR; TCRdb's table is partial and in-frame only. This table has 110,000 or so clones, almost 95% appearing once. The sequence derives from a human donor in good health. V gene TRBV18 combines with J gene TRBJ1-3, with a tentative D call TRBD1 (6 bases). The sequenced sample was CD4+ T cells from blood. CDR3 region: CASSPEGVYGNTIYF. The CDR3 nucleotides are TGTGCCAGCTCACCAGAGGGGGTATACGGAAACACCATATATTTT.